This entry features one T cell receptor (beta chain) sequence. Its cognate antigen is unknown. Germline lookup yields CDR1 SGHDT and CDR2 YYEEEE. The ends were cut back, 4 bases at V and 7 bases at J, with 15 bases in the middle. The CDR3 spans 13 residues. This sample stems from a study of T cells in Graves' hyperthyroidism and ophthalmopathy. Findings of the study overall: Model-based prediction identified ophthalmopathy a median roughly 6.1 months prior to its onset. Clonotypes that were expanded in thyroid above 0.001 mostly appeared in blood too.

Reasons for excluding patients were uncontrolled infection, other autoimmune disease, pregnancy or lactation. PBMCs were derived from roughly 9.6 ml fresh peripheral blood. What was amplified from RNA transcripts were TCR beta CDR3 regions. HTBI primers drove first-round RT-PCR of the TCR CDR3. Using its own MiXCR run on the multiplex PCR reads, TCRdb lists one record per CDR3 protein. The data contain about 740,000 distinct CDR3 sequences, 11% to 15% of them singletons. The chain recombines TRBV5-6 with TRBJ2-7; no clear D gene. This receptor was obtained from a woman aged 18-29 years with Graves' hyperthyroidism. Input material: blood. For the CDR3, the DNA is TGTGCCAGCAGCCCGGGCCCCTTCTGGGAGCAGTACTTC. Its protein product is CASSPGPFWEQYF.